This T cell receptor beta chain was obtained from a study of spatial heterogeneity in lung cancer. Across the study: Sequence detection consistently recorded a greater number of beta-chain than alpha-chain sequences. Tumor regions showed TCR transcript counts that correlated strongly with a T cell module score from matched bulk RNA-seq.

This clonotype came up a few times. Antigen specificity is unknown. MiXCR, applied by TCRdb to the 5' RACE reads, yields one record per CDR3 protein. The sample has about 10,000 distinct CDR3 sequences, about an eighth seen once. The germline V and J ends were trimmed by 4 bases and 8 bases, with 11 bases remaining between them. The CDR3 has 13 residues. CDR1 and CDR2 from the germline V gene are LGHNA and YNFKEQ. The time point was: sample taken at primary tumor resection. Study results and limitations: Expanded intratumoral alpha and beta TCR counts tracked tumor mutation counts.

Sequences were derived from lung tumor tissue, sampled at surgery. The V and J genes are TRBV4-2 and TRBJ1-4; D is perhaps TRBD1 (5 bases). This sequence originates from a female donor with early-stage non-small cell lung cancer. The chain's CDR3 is CASSLGTREKLFF. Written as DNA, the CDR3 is TGTGCCAGCAGCCTCGGGACGCGAGAAAAACTGTTTTTT.